This T cell receptor (beta chain) was sequenced during a study of identical twins. Findings of the study overall: Conclusions were based on cross-sectional statistical analysis, without following the same donors.

From germline, CDR1 is GTSNPN and CDR2 SVGIG (reference sequence). The CDR3 is made up of 14 amino acids. J gave up 6 bases and V 5 bases, and 5 bases lay outside the gene matches. This clonotype has only a few counts. Its antigen is unknown. Using its own MiXCR run on the 5' RACE reads, TCRdb lists one record per CDR3 protein. The table records about 730,000 distinct CDR3 sequences, roughly 20% of them present only once. The same sample was also studied in work on T cells expressing NK-cell markers. That study reports: Each TCR beta repertoire originated in sorted T cells that were CD3+CD56+NKG2C+, CD3+CD56+NKG2C- or CD3+CD56-NKG2C+. The eight sequenced donors comprised seven who were HCMV-seropositive and one who was seronegative.

Sequencing was carried out using PBMCs. The receptor comes from a woman under 30 in good health. The gene calls are TRBV30 and TRBJ2-1, with 12 bases identical to TRBD2. The CDR3, as DNA: TGTGCCTGGGCCCGGACTAGCGGGACCAATGAGCAGTTCTTC. Translated: CAWARTSGTNEQFF.